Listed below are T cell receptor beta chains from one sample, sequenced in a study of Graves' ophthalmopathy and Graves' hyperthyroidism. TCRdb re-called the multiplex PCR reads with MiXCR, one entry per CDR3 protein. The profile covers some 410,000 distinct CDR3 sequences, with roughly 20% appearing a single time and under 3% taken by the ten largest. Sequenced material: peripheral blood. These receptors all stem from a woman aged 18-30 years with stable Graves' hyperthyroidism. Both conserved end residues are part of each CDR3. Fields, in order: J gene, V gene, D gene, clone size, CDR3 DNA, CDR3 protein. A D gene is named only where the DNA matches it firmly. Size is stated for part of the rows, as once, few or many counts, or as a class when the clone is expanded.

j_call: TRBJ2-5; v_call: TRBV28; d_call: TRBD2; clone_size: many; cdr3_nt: TGTGCCAGCGAACCCCCTAGCGGGAGTGGAGGAGAGACCCAGTACTTC; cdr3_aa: CASEPPSGSGGETQYF
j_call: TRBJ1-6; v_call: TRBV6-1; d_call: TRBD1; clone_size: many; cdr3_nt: TGTGCCAGCAGTGAAGGGGAGACAGGGATCCACTTT; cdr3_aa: CASSEGETGIHF
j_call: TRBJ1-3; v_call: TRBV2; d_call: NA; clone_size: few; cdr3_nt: TGTGCCAGCAGTGAAGGGAGGACTACCTCTGGAAACACCATATATTTT; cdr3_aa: CASSEGRTTSGNTIYF
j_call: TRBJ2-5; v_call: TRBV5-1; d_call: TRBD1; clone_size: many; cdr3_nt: TGCGCCAGCAGCATGGCCCCCCCAGGACAGGGACAAGAGACCCAGTACTTC; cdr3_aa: CASSMAPPGQGQETQYF
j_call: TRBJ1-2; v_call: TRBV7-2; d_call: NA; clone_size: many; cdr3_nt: TGTGCCAGCAGCATTAGTTGGACGGTTAACTATGGCTACACCTTC; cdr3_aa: CASSISWTVNYGYTF
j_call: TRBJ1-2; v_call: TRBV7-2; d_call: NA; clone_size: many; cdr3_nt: TGTGCCAGCAGCGCACCGCCTCACTATGGCTACACCTTC; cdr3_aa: CASSAPPHYGYTF
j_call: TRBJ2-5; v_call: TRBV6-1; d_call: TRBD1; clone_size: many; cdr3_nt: TGTGCCAGCAGTCCACTTACAGGGGGCTTGGAGACCCAGTACTTC; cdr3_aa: CASSPLTGGLETQYF
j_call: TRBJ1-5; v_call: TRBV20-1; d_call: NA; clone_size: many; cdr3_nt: TGCAGTGCTAGAGACTTGGGGGACCGGATCCGACAGCCCCAGCATTTT; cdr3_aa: CSARDLGDRIRQPQHF
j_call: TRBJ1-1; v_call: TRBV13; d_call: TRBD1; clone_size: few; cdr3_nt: TGTGCCAGCAGCTTACAGGGGGCCTTGAGGAACACTGAAGCTTTCTTT; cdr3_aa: CASSLQGALRNTEAFF
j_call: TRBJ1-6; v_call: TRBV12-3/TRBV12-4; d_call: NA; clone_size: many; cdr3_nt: TGTGCCAGCAGTTTATGGGCAGGGTCAGGGTATAATTCACCCCTCCACTTT; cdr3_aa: CASSLWAGSGYNSPLHF
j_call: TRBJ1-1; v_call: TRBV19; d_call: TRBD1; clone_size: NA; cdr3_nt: TGTGCCAGTAGTATCGAAGGGACAGGGGTAGAAGCTTTCTTT; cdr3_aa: CASSIEGTGVEAFF
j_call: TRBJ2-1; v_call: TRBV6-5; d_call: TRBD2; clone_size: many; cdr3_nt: TGTGCCAGCAGGAGACTAGCGGGAGACGGAAGTGAGCAGTTCTTC; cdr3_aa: CASRRLAGDGSEQFF
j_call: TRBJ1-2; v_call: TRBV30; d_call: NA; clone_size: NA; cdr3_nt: TGTGCCTGGAGTGTATACCCGGGGAGCTGGGGCTACACCTTC; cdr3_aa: CAWSVYPGSWGYTF
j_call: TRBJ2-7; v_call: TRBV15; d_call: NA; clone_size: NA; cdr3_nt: TGTGCCACCAGCAGATTACGGACAGAGGCCGCCTACGAGCAGTACTTC; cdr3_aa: CATSRLRTEAAYEQYF
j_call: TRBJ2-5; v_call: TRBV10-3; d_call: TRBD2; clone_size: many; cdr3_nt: TGTGCCATCAGTGAGTCGACTCCGGGAGGGCCGGAGACCCAGTACTTC; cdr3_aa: CAISESTPGGPETQYF
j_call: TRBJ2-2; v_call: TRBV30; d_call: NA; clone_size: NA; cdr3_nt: TGTGCCTGGAAAGCCCTGACAGCTCCCGGGGAACTGTTTTTT; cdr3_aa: CAWKALTAPGELFF
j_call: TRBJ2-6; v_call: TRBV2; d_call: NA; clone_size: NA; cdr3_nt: TGTGCCAGCGAAGCATTGAGCTCTGGGGCCAACGTCCTGACTTTC; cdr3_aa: CASEALSSGANVLTF